These 32 T cell receptor beta chains came from one sample sequenced in a study of PD-1 blockade in mismatch repair-deficient tumors. Measured with immunoSEQ multiplex PCR; TCRdb has only the in-frame clones, and not every one. The table includes 60,000 to 70,000 clones, about 91% detected once. The sequences come from peripheral blood, collected 52 weeks after starting pembrolizumab. The source is an adult with mismatch repair-deficient cancer.

The chain has TRBV27 and TRBJ2-3; D unclear. Per the germline V gene, CDR1 is MNHEY and CDR2 is SMNVEV (reference sequence). The CDR3 is made up of 12 amino acids. V dropped 1 base and J dropped 5 bases, with 4 bases sitting between them. In DNA form, the CDR3 reads TGTGCCAGCAGTTTATTGGGAGATACGCAGTATTTT. Its translation is CASSLLGDTQYF.

A remark on this clone: One end of the junction does not line up with germline, which may come from a read error. The chain links TRBV7-6 to TRBJ2-2, with D tentatively TRBD1 (6 bases). Germline V CDR1 and CDR2: SGHVS, FNYEAQ. This CDR3 has 14 amino acids. CDR3 bases: TGTGCCAGCAGCCGACAGGTGAACGCCGGGGAGCTGTTTTTT. Translated, it gives CASSRQVNAGELFF.

The genes are TRBV7-9 and TRBJ2-3; D uncertain. This CDR3 is 15 amino acids long. The germline V gene has CDR1 SEHNR and CDR2 FQNEAQ (reference sequence). Trimming removed 2 bases from V and 0 bases from J, with 9 bases in between. The CDR3 nucleotides read TGTGCCAGCAGCTTAACCCCAGCCAGCACAGATACGCAGTATTTT. Translating it yields CASSLTPASTDTQYF.

The chain uses TRBV4-1 and TRBJ2-3; D is undetermined. Germline CDR1 is MGHRA and CDR2 is YSYEKL. This CDR3 spans 12 amino acids. V dropped 1 base and J dropped 5 bases, with 4 bases sitting between them. This chain's CDR3 is CASSQAVDTQYF. CDR3 DNA sequence: TGCGCCAGCAGCCAAGCGGTAGATACGCAGTATTTT.

Written as DNA, the CDR3 is TGTGCCAGCAGCTTGGTCACCTATCGTGAGCAGTTCTTC. Translating it yields CASSLVTYREQFF. The chain combines TRBV5-6 with TRBJ2-1, with D hard to call. Trimming took off 0 bases at V and 9 bases at J, with 10 bases between the two ends. This CDR3 spans 13 amino acids. The V gene's germline CDR1 is SGHDT and CDR2 YYEEEE.

This chain connects TRBV4-3 to TRBJ2-1; 7 nucleotides agree with TRBD1. The CDR3 is made up of 17 amino acids. The trim removed 1 base at V and 2 bases at J, leaving 8 bases unmatched. Germline V gene sequence: CDR1 LGHNA, CDR2 YSLEER. The CDR3 protein is CASSQGPLGQTYNEQFF. Here the CDR3 DNA reads TGCGCCAGCAGCCAAGGACCCCTGGGACAGACCTACAATGAGCAGTTCTTC.

V and J are TRBV6-6 and TRBJ2-7, with TRBD2 identical over 8 bases. CDR3 size: 15 residues. The V gene's germline CDR1 is MNHNY and CDR2 SVGAGI (reference sequence). Trimming took 2 bases from V and 1 from J; bases not matched to a gene: 4. CDR3 residues: CASSYPGGMSYEQYF. The CDR3 DNA sequence: TGTGCCAGCAGTTACCCGGGGGGGATGTCCTACGAGCAGTACTTC.

This chain joins TRBV21-1 and TRBJ1-2. TRBV21-1 is marked as a pseudogene. The length of the CDR3 is 14 residues. The DNA of the CDR3 is TGTGCCAGCAAAAGAAACGACGGATACTATGGCTACACCTTC. This sequence encodes CASKRNDGYYGYTF.

The chain combines TRBV27 with TRBJ1-1; TRBD1 matches 8 bases. The CDR3 is made up of 13 amino acids. CDR1 MNHEY and CDR2 SMNVEV come from the germline V gene (reference sequence). Trimming cost V 5 bases and J 7 bases; bases outside gene matches: 6. The CDR3 reads CASSPQQGGEAFF. The CDR3 DNA follows: TGTGCCAGCAGTCCCCAACAGGGGGGTGAAGCTTTCTTT.

This chain connects TRBV6-1 to TRBJ2-1, with a tentative D call TRBD1 (6 bases). Trimming pared 6 bases from V and 2 bases from J, leaving 14 bases between. This CDR3 is built from 15 residues. CDR1 is MNHNS, CDR2 SASEGT, per germline. CDR3 residues: CASSLFRDTYNEQFF. The CDR3 DNA reads TGTGCCAGCAGCCTATTCCGGGACACCTACAATGAGCAGTTCTTC.

V usage is TRBV6-5 and J usage is TRBJ2-1, with unresolved D. The CDR3 consists of 10 residues. The V gene's germline CDR1 is MNHEY and CDR2 SVGAGI. Trimming stripped 3 bases from V and 12 bases from J, with 6 bases between. Written as DNA, the CDR3 is TGTGCCAGCAGTTATCGGTTGCAGTTCTTC. It codes for CASSYRLQFF.

The chain uses TRBV11-2 and TRBJ2-3, with D tentatively TRBD2 (6 bases). The CDR3 has 18 residues. V lost 7 bases to trimming and J lost 3 bases, with 26 bases between them. Germline assignment: CDR1 SGHAT and CDR2 FQNNGV. The CDR3, as DNA: TGTGCCAGCACCGCCCGGCGCGGGGTATTCGGGAGAACAGATACGCAGTATTTT. Its translation: CASTARRGVFGRTDTQYF. Looking up the rest from reference TRBV11-2 and TRBJ2-3 gives the full variable domain: EAGVAQSPRYKIIEKRQSVAFWCNPISGHATLYWYQQILGQGPKLLIQFQNNGVVDDSQLPKDRFSAERLKGVDSTLKIQPAKLEDSAVYLCASTARRGVFGRTDTQYFGPGTRLTVL.

The chain employs TRBV19 and TRBJ1-5; no clear D. V was clipped by 1 base and J by 10 bases, with 8 bases between them. In germline, CDR1 is LNHDA, CDR2 SQIVND (reference sequence). CDR3 length: 12 residues. This CDR3 reads CASSIGNSPQHF. CDR3 DNA: TGTGCCAGTAGTATAGGGAACAGCCCCCAGCATTTT. The full variable domain, in which reference TRBV19 and TRBJ1-5 provide the parts outside the CDR3, is DGGITQSPKYLFRKEGQNVTLSCEQNLNHDAMYWYRQDPGQGLRLIYYSQIVNDFQKGDIAEGYSVSREKKESFPLTVTSAQKNPTAFYLCASSIGNSPQHFGDGTRLSIL.

This clone was picked up a small number of times. The chain employs TRBV5-6 and TRBJ2-3; D may correspond to TRBD1 or TRBD2 (5 bases each). Germline CDR1 SGHDT, CDR2 YYEEEE. V lost 0 bases to trimming and J lost 2 bases, with 7 bases between them. The CDR3 extends over 14 amino acids. CDR3 DNA: TGTGCCAGCAGCTTGGCTGGGACCACAGATACGCAGTATTTT. It codes for CASSLAGTTDTQYF. Drawing the rest from reference TRBV5-6 and TRBJ2-3, the complete variable domain is DAGVTQSPTHLIKTRGQQVTLRCSPKSGHDTVSWYQQALGQGPQFIFQYYEEEERQRGNFPDRFSGHQFPNYSSELNVNALLLGDSALYLCASSLAGTTDTQYFGPGTRLTVL.

The CDR3 DNA sequence: TGTGCCAGCAGCTTAGGACTAGTGGATCATAATGAGCAGTTCTTC. It specifies CASSLGLVDHNEQFF. J is TRBJ2-1 and V is TRBV11-3; D may be TRBD2 (6 bases). V dropped 1 base and J dropped 7 bases, with 14 bases sitting between them. This CDR3 contains 15 residues. Germline V lookup: CDR1 SGHNT, CDR2 YENEEA. Based on the CDR3 plus reference TRBV11-3 and TRBJ2-1, the full variable domain is EAGVVQSPRYKIIEKKQPVAFWCNPISGHNTLYWYLQNLGQGPELLIRYENEEAVDDSQLPKDRFSAERLKGVDSTLKIQPAELGDSAVYLCASSLGLVDHNEQFFGPGTRLTVL.

J is TRBJ1-2 and V is TRBV11-2; D gene unclear. The CDR3 sequence is 14 residues long. Germline V lookup: CDR1 SGHAT, CDR2 FQNNGV. The ends were cut back, 4 bases at V and 3 bases at J, with 12 bases in the middle. The CDR3 loop reads CASSSTGVHYGYTF. CDR3 sequence (DNA): TGTGCCAGCAGCTCAACCGGGGTGCACTATGGCTACACCTTC.

The chain carries TRBV28 and TRBJ2-4; TRBD1 or TRBD2 may be the D gene (5 bases each). There are 18 residues in the CDR3. Trimming stripped 4 bases from V and 2 bases from J, with 21 bases between. From germline, CDR1 is MDHEN and CDR2 SYDVKM. The CDR3 is CASSSLHLRGLPKNIQYF. In DNA, the CDR3 is TGTGCCAGCAGTTCCCTTCATCTTCGGGGCTTACCCAAAAACATTCAGTACTTC.

V gene TRBV7-2 combines with J gene TRBJ1-2, with TRBD1 identical over 11 bases. CDR3 length equals 14 residues. In germline, CDR1 is SGHTA, CDR2 FQGNSA. V lost 3 bases, J lost 8 bases, and 5 bases stayed unmatched. CDR3 sequence reads: CASSLDRGQGGYTF. The CDR3 DNA follows: TGTGCCAGCAGCTTGGACAGGGGGCAAGGAGGCTACACCTTC. The complete variable domain, with remaining parts taken from reference TRBV7-2 and TRBJ1-2, reads GAGVSQSPSNKVTEKGKDVELRCDPISGHTALYWYRQSLGQGLEFLIYFQGNSAPDKSGLPSDRFSAERTGGSVSTLTIQRTQQEDSAVYLCASSLDRGQGGYTFGSGTRLTVV.

The CDR3: CASSLGGQGYEQYF. The CDR3 nucleotides read TGTGCCAGCAGCTTGGGGGGACAGGGCTACGAGCAGTACTTC. This chain connects TRBV5-6 to TRBJ2-7, with TRBD1 matching 9 bases. The ends lost 0 bases at V and 3 bases at J; junction bases unmatched: 1. The CDR3 is 14 amino acids. The germline V gene encodes CDR1 SGHDT and CDR2 YYEEEE. The variable domain in full, completed from reference TRBV5-6 and TRBJ2-7, reads DAGVTQSPTHLIKTRGQQVTLRCSPKSGHDTVSWYQQALGQGPQFIFQYYEEEERQRGNFPDRFSGHQFPNYSSELNVNALLLGDSALYLCASSLGGQGYEQYFGPGTRLTVT.

J is TRBJ1-1 and V is TRBV28, with 8 bases lining up with TRBD1. The ends lost 8 bases at V and 2 bases at J; junction bases unmatched: 16. The CDR3 has 17 residues. The germline V gene encodes CDR1 MDHEN and CDR2 SYDVKM. CDR3 sequence: CASAELVGTGLNTEAFF. The CDR3 region has the DNA TGTGCCAGCGCAGAATTAGTAGGGACAGGACTTAACACTGAAGCTTTCTTT.

V gene TRBV27 combines with J gene TRBJ1-1; tentative D call: TRBD1 (5 bases). V was shortened by 0 bases and J by 0 bases, with 17 bases between the two germline ends. This CDR3 is built from 18 residues. Germline V gene lookup returns CDR1 MNHEY and CDR2 SMNVEV (reference sequence). CDR3 nucleotide sequence: TGTGCCAGCAGTTTATCCAGGGCCCTTATTGGACTGAACACTGAAGCTTTCTTT. It encodes CASSLSRALIGLNTEAFF.

Written as DNA, the CDR3 is TGTGCCAGCAGTCGGGGAACAGATACGCAGTATTTT. Its protein is CASSRGTDTQYF. The chain is built from TRBV27 and TRBJ2-3; perhaps TRBD2 as D (5 bases). V lost 5 bases and J lost 3, with 6 bases in between. Germline CDR1 reads MNHEY; CDR2 reads SMNVEV (reference sequence). There are 12 residues in the CDR3.

The chain uses TRBV29-1 and TRBJ2-2; 10 bases align to TRBD2. This CDR3 contains 16 residues. V was clipped by 7 bases and J by 5 bases; unmatched bases: 13. CDR1 SQVTM and CDR2 ANQGSEA come from the germline V gene. The CDR3 DNA is TGCAGCGCCCCGGACGTGCTAGCGGGAGTAACCGGGGAGCTGTTTTTT. Protein product: CSAPDVLAGVTGELFF.

This clone has just one count. The chain carries TRBV10-3 and TRBJ2-7; perhaps D is TRBD1 or TRBD2 (7 bases each). The germline gives CDR1 ENHRY, CDR2 SYGVKD. V was shortened by 2 bases and J by 4 bases, with 15 bases between the two germline ends. The length of the CDR3 is 15 residues. In DNA form, the CDR3 reads TGTGCCATCAGTGAGCCCCTTCAGGGGGGGTACGAGCAGTACTTC. Translated, it gives CAISEPLQGGYEQYF.

The CDR3 bases are TGTGCTAGTGGTTTGGGCGGGACAGGTAGGACTGAAGCTTTCTTT. It yields the protein CASGLGGTGRTEAFF. The chain has TRBV12-5 and TRBJ1-1; 8 nucleotides align to TRBD1. J gave up 5 bases and V 1 base, and 6 bases lay outside the gene matches. CDR1 is LGHNT, CDR2 FRNRAP, per germline. The CDR3 has 15 amino acids.

As DNA, the CDR3 is TGTGCCATCAGTGCCGGGACAGCTCTCTCCGGGGAGCTGTTTTTT. It yields the protein CAISAGTALSGELFF. This rearrangement joins TRBV10-3 to TRBJ2-2, with 7 positions matching TRBD1. CDR3 length: 15 residues. CDR1 and CDR2 (germline): ENHRY, SYGVKD. J gave up 6 bases and V 4 bases, and 8 bases lay outside the gene matches.

The CDR3 spells CASSHGTQVGNIQYF. The CDR3 DNA sequence: TGCGCCAGCAGCCACGGGACTCAGGTTGGCAACATTCAGTACTTC. The chain recombines TRBV4-3 with TRBJ2-4, with a tentative D call TRBD2 (6 bases). The CDR3 contains 15 residues. CDR1 LGHNA and CDR2 YSLEER come from the germline V gene. The V end was cut by 3 bases, the J end by 7 bases, with 16 bases between.

The chain couples TRBV19 to TRBJ2-4, with D possibly TRBD2 on 5 matching bases. The V gene's germline CDR1 is LNHDA and CDR2 SQIVND (reference sequence). Trimming pared 3 bases from V and 3 bases from J, leaving 9 bases between. The CDR3 totals 14 residues. The CDR3 protein is CASSIDGSKNIQYF. The CDR3 DNA reads TGTGCCAGTAGTATTGATGGGAGCAAAAACATTCAGTACTTC.

This clone appeared once. The chain carries TRBV5-4 and TRBJ2-1, with 7 positions matching TRBD1. Germline V CDR1 and CDR2: SGHNT, YYREEE (reference sequence). There are 14 residues in the CDR3. With V trimmed by 1 base and J by 4 bases, 2 bases remained unmatched. DNA for the CDR3: TGTGCCAGCAGCTTGACAGGGGTATACAATGAGCAGTTCTTC. As protein: CASSLTGVYNEQFF.

V gene TRBV5-5 combines with J gene TRBJ2-7; D is perhaps TRBD2 (5 bases). Per germline, CDR1 SGHKS and CDR2 YYEKEE (reference sequence). This CDR3 has 14 amino acids. With 0 bases removed from V and 3 bases from J, the gap between germline ends came to 10 bases. DNA for the CDR3: TGTGCCAGCAGCTTGGAACTAGTCTTCTACGAGCAGTACTTC. Its translation is CASSLELVFYEQYF.

The chain is built from TRBV29-1 and TRBJ2-7; 8 bases are shared with TRBD2. V lost 8 bases to trimming and J lost 0 bases; unmatched junction nucleotides: 12. Germline CDR1 and CDR2: SQVTM and ANQGSEA. The CDR3 is 15 residues long. The CDR3 protein is CSIETSDRSSYEQYF. The CDR3 region has the DNA TGCAGCATCGAGACTAGCGACAGGAGCTCCTACGAGCAGTACTTC.

The chain is built from TRBV27 and TRBJ2-7; 7 bases are shared with TRBD1. CDR1 and CDR2 (germline): MNHEY, SMNVEV (reference sequence). Germline trimming cut 2 bases from V and 0 bases from J; bases unmatched to any gene: 4. The CDR3 covers 15 residues. For the CDR3, the DNA is TGTGCCAGCAGTTTAGAGGGGGCTAGCTCCTACGAGCAGTACTTC. This sequence encodes CASSLEGASSYEQYF.